Listed below are T cell receptor beta chains from one sample, sequenced in a study of T cell repertoires in aging, cancer and after chemotherapy. TCRdb called the multiplex PCR reads again in MiXCR, with one record for every CDR3 protein. There are roughly 7,500 distinct CDR3 sequences in the sample; around 30% occur only once, and 8.3% lies in the top ten. Sequencing used blood. These TCRs come from a human donor with a blood cancer. Both conserved end residues are part of each CDR3. Fields, in order: CDR3 DNA, CDR3 protein, clone size, V gene, D gene, J gene. D genes are given only for firm matches. Some rows have no size entry. The others give once, few or many, or a class for an expanded clone.

TGTGCCAGCAGTGACGAGGGAAGCTATGGCTACACCTTC	CASSDEGSYGYTF	NA	TRBV6-4	NA	TRBJ1-2
TGTGCCAGTAGTACAGATAGACTAGGGCCGGGAGAGACCCAGTACTTC	CASSTDRLGPGETQYF	medium-sized	TRBV19	NA	TRBJ2-5
TGTGCCATCAGGGGGACAGGCAATCAGCCCCAGCATTTT	CAIRGTGNQPQHF	few	TRBV10-3	TRBD1	TRBJ1-5
TGTGCCAGCAGCCGAGGGGGGGGCACAGATACGCAGTATTTT	CASSRGGGTDTQYF	NA	TRBV5-4	NA	TRBJ2-3
TGTGCCAGCAGCTTAGCCCCGGGCCCCTCTGGAAACACCATATATTTT	CASSLAPGPSGNTIYF	NA	TRBV11-3	NA	TRBJ1-3
TGTGCCAGCAGTTTTGGGGGCTCATCAAATCAGCCCCAGCATTTT	CASSFGGSSNQPQHF	few	TRBV12-3/TRBV12-4	NA	TRBJ1-5
TGCGCCAGCAGCTTAGCGGGGGATTGGAGAGAGACCCAGTACTTC	CASSLAGDWRETQYF	NA	TRBV5-1	TRBD2	TRBJ2-5
TGTGCCAGCAGTGCGGAGGAGAAAGAGACCCAGTACTTC	CASSAEEKETQYF	NA	TRBV6-1	NA	TRBJ2-5
TGTGCCACCAGCAGAGAGGGCTCCGGGGCCAACGTCCTGACTTTC	CATSREGSGANVLTF	medium-sized	TRBV15	NA	TRBJ2-6
TGTGCCAGCAGCTTGCCCGGACCTGTCATGAACACTGAAGCTTTCTTT	CASSLPGPVMNTEAFF	few	TRBV5-4	NA	TRBJ1-1
TGTGCCAGTAGTATAGATAACGGCAGATATGGCTACACCTTC	CASSIDNGRYGYTF	medium-sized	TRBV19	NA	TRBJ1-2
TGTGCCAGCAGCCGGCGGTCGGCGAACTCTGGGGCCAACGTCCTGACTTTC	CASSRRSANSGANVLTF	NA	TRBV7-9	NA	TRBJ2-6
TGTGCCAGCAGCTTGAAGGGGGCAGCAGATACGCAGTATTTT	CASSLKGAADTQYF	few	TRBV5-4	TRBD1	TRBJ2-3
TGTGCCCTGGGCAGAGACAGGGGGCCCTCTGGAAACACCATATATTTT	CALGRDRGPSGNTIYF	few	TRBV6-1	TRBD1	TRBJ1-3
TGCAGTGCTATGGGTGGGGGGCTGAGCTCCTACAATGAGCAGTTCTTC	CSAMGGGLSSYNEQFF	NA	TRBV20-1	NA	TRBJ2-1
TGTGCCAGCAGCCAGGACGGAGCCTACGAGCAGTACTTC	CASSQDGAYEQYF	NA	TRBV11-2	NA	TRBJ2-7
TGCAGCCTAGGGGTGGGTAGCAGCGATTCAGATACGCAGTATTTT	CSLGVGSSDSDTQYF	medium-sized	TRBV29-1	NA	TRBJ2-3
TGTGCCAGCTCACCGTCCAGGGCTCCTAACACCGGGGAGCTGTTTTTT	CASSPSRAPNTGELFF	medium-sized	TRBV18	NA	TRBJ2-2
TGTGCCAGCAGTTTTTCGCGGGGGTCCTACGAGCAGTACTTC	CASSFSRGSYEQYF	few	TRBV27	TRBD2	TRBJ2-7
TGTGCCAGCTCACCCCCTGGCCACGGCGAGCAGTTCTTC	CASSPPGHGEQFF	medium-sized	TRBV18	NA	TRBJ2-1
TGTGCCAGCACCCAGGGACCAGGGACCACCTACGAGCAGTACTTC	CASTQGPGTTYEQYF	NA	TRBV6-1	NA	TRBJ2-7
TGTGCCAGCAGTAGGCGAGCCGGGACAGGGACCTACGAGCAGTACTTC	CASSRRAGTGTYEQYF	few	TRBV6-5	TRBD1	TRBJ2-7
TGTGCCTGGAGTTCTTGGACAGGGGAGGCTTTCTTT	CAWSSWTGEAFF	NA	TRBV30	TRBD1	TRBJ1-1
TGTGCCAGCAGCTTAGTGGGACTCAGCACAGATACGCAGTATTTT	CASSLVGLSTDTQYF	medium-sized	TRBV11-3	NA	TRBJ2-3
TGTGCCAGCAGCTTGTTCGGGACAGGGAGCAATGAGCAGTTCTTC	CASSLFGTGSNEQFF	few	TRBV5-6	TRBD1	TRBJ2-1
TGCGCCAGCAGCCAAGATCGGCCCGGGGGTGGGGATACGCAGTATTTT	CASSQDRPGGGDTQYF	few	TRBV5-5	NA	TRBJ2-3
TGTGCCAGCAGCTTAGGGACCACGGGGGGCCACGAGCAGTACTTC	CASSLGTTGGHEQYF	NA	TRBV11-3	NA	TRBJ2-7
TGTGCCAGCAGTTACGGGGCCTACAATGAGCAGTTCTTC	CASSYGAYNEQFF	NA	TRBV6-4	NA	TRBJ2-1
TGTGCCAGCAGTTCACGGACAGATAATCAGCCCCAGCATTTT	CASSSRTDNQPQHF	few	TRBV12-3/TRBV12-4	NA	TRBJ1-5
TGTGCCAGCAGCTTGGGGAAGGTAGCGGGGAGCTACGAGCAGTACTTC	CASSLGKVAGSYEQYF	medium-sized	TRBV11-3	TRBD2	TRBJ2-7
TGTGCCAGCAGTTTCGACAGGGGGCGCCTGTTCTTC	CASSFDRGRLFF	medium-sized	TRBV27	TRBD1	TRBJ2-1
TGCAGCGTTGATAGCCCAGCGGGGCTCACCCAAGGCTACACCTTC	CSVDSPAGLTQGYTF	NA	TRBV29-1	NA	TRBJ1-2
TGTGCCAGCAGCGCGACCGGGACAGGGCAGTACGAGCAGTACTTC	CASSATGTGQYEQYF	medium-sized	TRBV5-5	TRBD1	TRBJ2-7
TGTGCCAGCAGAGGGGACAGGGGGCTCGGGGAGCTGTTTTTT	CASRGDRGLGELFF	medium-sized	TRBV6-1	TRBD1	TRBJ2-2
TGTGCCAGCAGCTTAAGGGGGGACGGAAGCTACGAGCAGTACTTC	CASSLRGDGSYEQYF	medium-sized	TRBV11-3	NA	TRBJ2-7
TGTGCCAGCCTGTTATCATCCCGCACTGAAGCTTTCTTT	CASLLSSRTEAFF	NA	TRBV6-1	NA	TRBJ1-1
TGTGCCAGCAGCCCAAACCGGGCCGTCTATGGCTACACCTTC	CASSPNRAVYGYTF	NA	TRBV13	NA	TRBJ1-2